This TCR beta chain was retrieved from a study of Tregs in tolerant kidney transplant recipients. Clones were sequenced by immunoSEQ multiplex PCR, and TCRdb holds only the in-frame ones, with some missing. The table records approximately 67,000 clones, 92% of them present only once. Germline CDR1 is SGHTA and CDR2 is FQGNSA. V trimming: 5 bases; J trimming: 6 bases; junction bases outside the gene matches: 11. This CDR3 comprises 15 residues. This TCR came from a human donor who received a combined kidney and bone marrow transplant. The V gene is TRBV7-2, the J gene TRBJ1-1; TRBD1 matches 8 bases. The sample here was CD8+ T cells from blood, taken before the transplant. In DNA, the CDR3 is TGTGCCAGCAGCGCCAATCAGGGGGCTGATGCTGAAGCTTTCTTT. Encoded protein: CASSANQGADAEAFF.